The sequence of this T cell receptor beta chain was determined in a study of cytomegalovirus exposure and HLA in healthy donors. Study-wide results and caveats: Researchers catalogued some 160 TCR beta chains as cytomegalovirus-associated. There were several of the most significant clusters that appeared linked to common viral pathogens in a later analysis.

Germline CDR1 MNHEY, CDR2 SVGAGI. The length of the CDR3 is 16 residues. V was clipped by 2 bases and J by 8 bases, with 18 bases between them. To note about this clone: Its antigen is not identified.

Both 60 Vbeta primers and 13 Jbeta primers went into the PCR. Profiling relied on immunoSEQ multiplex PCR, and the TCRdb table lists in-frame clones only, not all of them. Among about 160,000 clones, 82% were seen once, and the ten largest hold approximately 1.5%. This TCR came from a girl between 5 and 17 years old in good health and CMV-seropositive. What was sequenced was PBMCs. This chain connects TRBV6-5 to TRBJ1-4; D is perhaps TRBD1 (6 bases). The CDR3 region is CASSYAGAGRTEKLFF. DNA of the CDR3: TGTGCCAGCAGTTACGCGGGGGCAGGGAGAACGGAAAAACTGTTTTTT.